The sample holds a few counts of the clone carrying this TCR beta chain. These data come from a study of memory CD4+ T cells and cytomegalovirus serostatus. Original processing notes: After removing out-of-frame reads, approximately 2.2 million distinct TCRbeta sequences remained. Only in-frame clones appear in the TCRdb table, and some are missing; sequencing was by immunoSEQ multiplex PCR. The V and J calls and the clone size are those of that table, but D and trimming were determined from the DNA. The sample carries roughly 53,000 clones, around 81% recorded once. The sort gate was single viable CD3+CD4+CD8-CD45RO+ cells for memory CD4+ T cells. Sequenced input: memory CD4+ T cells from blood. This TCR was sampled from an adult in good health and CMV-seronegative.

CDR3 in DNA: TGTGCCAGCAGCGCAACCGGACAGGGGAGGGTGCAGCCCCAGCATTTT. Translating gives CASSATGQGRVQPQHF. V gene TRBV5-6 combines with J gene TRBJ1-5; 9 bases map to TRBD1. The ends lost 4 bases at V and 7 bases at J; junction bases unmatched: 12. CDR1 is SGHDT and CDR2 is YYEEEE in the germline V gene. This CDR3 has 16 residues.